This T cell receptor (beta chain) was identified in a study of CD8 T cells in ankylosing spondylitis. In this sample, this clonotype turned up many times. Its antigen is still unknown. The TCR beta libraries were generated through quantitative 5'-RACE incorporating molecular barcodes. MiXCR, applied by TCRdb to the 5' RACE reads, yields one record per CDR3 protein. The sample consists of under 400,000 distinct CDR3 sequences, roughly 10% of them appearing once. This CDR3 spans 15 amino acids. The germline V gene has CDR1 DFQATT and CDR2 SNEGSKA (reference sequence). V gave up 3 bases and J gave up 6 bases; unmatched junction bases: 10. The study's findings and limits: Earlier authors reported some of these motif variants in reactive arthritis synovial fluid and blood. The disease-linked clones had a CD8+ phenotype and low blood frequencies. Characteristic of ankylosing spondylitis blood, it appeared, was a TCR beta motif comprising roughly 8 highly homologous variants.

The clonotype originates from a female donor with ankylosing spondylitis or in good health (not recorded which). Specimen: blood, either unsorted or a sorted T cell fraction (not recorded which). V gene TRBV20-1 combines with J gene TRBJ2-2; TRBD1 matches 7 bases. The CDR3 reads CSASDRDLKAGELFF. CDR3 coding DNA: TGCAGTGCTAGTGACAGGGATTTGAAGGCCGGGGAGCTGTTTTTT.